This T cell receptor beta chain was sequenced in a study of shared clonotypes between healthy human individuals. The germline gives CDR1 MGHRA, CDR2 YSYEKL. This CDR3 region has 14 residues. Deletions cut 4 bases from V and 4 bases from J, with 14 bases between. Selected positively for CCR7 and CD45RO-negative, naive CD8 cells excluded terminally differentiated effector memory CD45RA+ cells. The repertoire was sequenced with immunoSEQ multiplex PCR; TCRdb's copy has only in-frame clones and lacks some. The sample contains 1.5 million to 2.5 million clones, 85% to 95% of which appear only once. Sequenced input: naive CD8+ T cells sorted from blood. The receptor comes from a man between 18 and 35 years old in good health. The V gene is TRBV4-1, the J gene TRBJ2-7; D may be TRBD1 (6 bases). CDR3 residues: CASSPTGSGYEQYF. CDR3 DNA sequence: TGCGCCAGCAGCCCTACAGGGTCGGGTTACGAGCAGTACTTC.